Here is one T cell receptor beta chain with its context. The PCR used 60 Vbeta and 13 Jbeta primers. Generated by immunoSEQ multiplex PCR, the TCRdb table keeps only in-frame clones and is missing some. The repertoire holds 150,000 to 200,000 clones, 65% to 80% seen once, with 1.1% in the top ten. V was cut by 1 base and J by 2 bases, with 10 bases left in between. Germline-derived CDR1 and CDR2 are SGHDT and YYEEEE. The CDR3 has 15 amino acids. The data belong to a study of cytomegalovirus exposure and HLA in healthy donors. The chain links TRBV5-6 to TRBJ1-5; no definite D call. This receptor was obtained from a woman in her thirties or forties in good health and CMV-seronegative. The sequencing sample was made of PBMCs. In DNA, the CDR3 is TGTGCCAGCAGCTTGAGCGGACGGGGCAATCAGCCCCAGCATTTT. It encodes CASSLSGRGNQPQHF.